This TCR beta chain was identified during a study of cytomegalovirus exposure and HLA in healthy donors. Trimming stripped 0 bases from V and 4 bases from J, with 2 bases between. Germline assignment: CDR1 SGHDT and CDR2 YYEEEE. This CDR3 is built from 11 residues. Study-wide results and caveats: Follow-up analysis later connected one missense variant in DCLRE1C with trimming of TCR beta V- and J-genes. There were some V segments, including TRBV6-2 and TRBV6-3, excluded as indistinguishable.

The primer mix had 60 Vbeta and 13 Jbeta primers. Source study methods: Counted up in a later analysis, unique TCR beta chains came to some 75 million, with about 9.9 million shared. Generated by immunoSEQ multiplex PCR, the TCRdb table keeps only in-frame clones and is missing some. V and J calls and clone size follow that table, whereas D and trimming were derived from the DNA. The table includes over 100,000 clones, 73% detected once. Worth noting for this clone: Its antigen is currently unknown.

The sequence derives from a man in his forties or fifties in good health and CMV-seronegative. The rearrangement links TRBV5-6 to TRBJ2-7, with no clear D. The specimen was PBMCs. The CDR3 DNA sequence: TGTGCCAGCAGCTTGGTATACGAGCAGTACTTC. This sequence encodes CASSLVYEQYF.